This TCR beta chain was identified during a study of T cell responses to AZD1222 COVID-19 vaccine. Here immunoSEQ multiplex PCR was the method, and the copy in TCRdb shows in-frame clones only, minus some. The sample has 170,000 or so clones, approximately 95% seen once. Points on this clone: Antigen unknown.

This CDR3 contains 15 residues. The germline V and J ends were trimmed by 0 bases and 5 bases, with 11 bases remaining between them. Germline V gene data show CDR1 as ENHRY and CDR2 as SYGVKD. Study conclusions and caveats: The peak T cell response came first, and repertoires were sampled only after it. Females made up more of the donors, who were largely white British, and clonal diversity may have come out too low.

The chain joins TRBV10-3 to TRBJ1-5, with D possibly matching TRBD1 (6 bases). Specimen: peripheral blood, collected 28 days after the second dose of the MenACWY control vaccine. The TCR originated in an adult who received the MenACWY meningococcal vaccine as a control. The CDR3 nucleotides are TGTGCCATCAGTGAGTCGGACAGCGAATATCAGCCCCAGCATTTT. Amino acid sequence: CAISESDSEYQPQHF.